The rows below give T cell receptor beta chains drawn from one sample of a study of OX40 agonist ivuxolimab in advanced cancers. The protocol was immunoSEQ multiplex PCR, while the TCRdb copy is restricted to in-frame clones and leaves out a portion. This table has about 17,000 clones, over 75% appearing once. Source: CD4+ or CD8+ T cells sorted from blood, taken in a trial of the OX40 agonist ivuxolimab. All receptors derive from an adult with an advanced solid tumor such as melanoma, head and neck, liver or kidney cancer. Each CDR3 is given with its conserved first and last residue. The D gene is left open where the match is weak. Some rows mark clone size as missing; the rest say once, few, many or name a class of expanded clone.

>NA|TRBJ2-4|TRBV5-6|few
TGTGCCAGTGGGCTGGGACACCTAGCCAAAAACATTCAGTACTTC
CASGLGHLAKNIQYF
>NA|TRBJ2-2|TRBV27|NA
TGTGCCAGCAGTCCCCTCGGGCCGTCGGGCGGGGAGCTGTTTTTT
CASSPLGPSGGELFF
>NA|TRBJ1-3|TRBV11-2|once
TGTGCCAGCATCGGGGGGGAGACAGCTTCCTCTGGAAACACCATATATTTT
CASIGGETASSGNTIYF
>NA|TRBJ2-3|TRBV27|NA
TGTGCCAGCAGTTTTCTCTATCTTGGGGAATCCACAGATACGCAGTATTTT
CASSFLYLGESTDTQYF
>TRBD2|TRBJ2-1|TRBV27|NA
TGTGCCAGCAGTTTATCGGACCCCCGGGAAGCGGGGGATGAAGAGCAGTTCTTC
CASSLSDPREAGDEEQFF
>TRBD1|TRBJ2-7|TRBV6-5|NA
TGTGCCAGCAGACTGGGACAGGGAGCCTACGAGCAGTACTTC
CASRLGQGAYEQYF
>TRBD2|TRBJ2-3|TRBV9|NA
TGTGCCAGCAGCGCAGGACTAGCGGATTCCACAGATACGCAGTATTTT
CASSAGLADSTDTQYF
>NA|TRBJ1-2|TRBV7-2|NA
TGTGCCAGCAGCTTACGGGTTTTGCCGGGCTATAACTATGGCTACACCTTC
CASSLRVLPGYNYGYTF
>NA|TRBJ1-5|TRBV6-5|NA
TGTGCCAGCAGTTACCCGGGACAGCCCCAGCATTTT
CASSYPGQPQHF
>NA|TRBJ2-2|TRBV18|NA
TGTGCCAGCTCACCAGATCTATTCTTTGCTGGACAGAACACCGGGGAGCTGTTTTTT
CASSPDLFFAGQNTGELFF
>NA|TRBJ1-2|TRBV11-2|medium-sized
TGTGCCAGCAGCTCCCTACCCGACCTTTATGGCTACACCTTC
CASSSLPDLYGYTF
>NA|TRBJ1-1|TRBV6-1|NA
TGTGCCAGCAGTGAAGCGTGGGTAGGAGCTGAAGCTTTCTTT
CASSEAWVGAEAFF
>NA|TRBJ2-4|TRBV9|NA
TGTGCCAGCAGCGTAGGGTTAGCCAAAAACATTCAGTACTTC
CASSVGLAKNIQYF
>NA|TRBJ2-5|TRBV15|once
TGTGCCACCAGCAGAGATCTTATAGGGGGACAAGAGACCCAGTACTTC
CATSRDLIGGQETQYF
>NA|TRBJ2-7|TRBV7-6|NA
TGTGCCAGCAGCCCCACCCAGGGTAGCTACGAGCAGTACTTC
CASSPTQGSYEQYF
>TRBD1|TRBJ2-1|TRBV7-2|NA
TGTGCCAGCAGCTTTGGGACAGGGGATTACAATGAGCAGTTCTTC
CASSFGTGDYNEQFF
>NA|TRBJ1-2|TRBV29-1|few
TGCAGCGTTATGATGGGGGACTATGGCTACACCTTC
CSVMMGDYGYTF
>TRBD1|TRBJ1-2|TRBV7-8|NA
TGTGCCAGCAGCTTCTTGTCGGGACAGAACTATGGCTACACCTTC
CASSFLSGQNYGYTF
>TRBD1|TRBJ1-3|TRBV28|once
TGTGCCAGCAGCCTCGGACAGGTCCTAACCGGAAACACCATATATTTT
CASSLGQVLTGNTIYF
>NA|TRBJ2-7|TRBV4-2|large
TGTGCCAGCAGCCAAGGGACAGTATCCTACGAGCAGTACTTC
CASSQGTVSYEQYF
>NA|TRBJ2-3|TRBV6-5|once
TGTGCCAGCAGTTACGGCGCCCCTGAGCTCACAGATACGCAGTATTTT
CASSYGAPELTDTQYF
>TRBD2|TRBJ2-3|TRBV5-4|NA
TGTGCCAGCAGCCTACTAGCGGGGGTCCTCACAGATACGCAGTATTTT
CASSLLAGVLTDTQYF